Below are 3 T cell receptor beta chains sequenced from a single sample in a study of blood T cell repertoires in COVID-19. Method: immunoSEQ multiplex PCR; TCRdb's copy keeps in-frame clones and lacks some. The sample includes a few hundred thousand clones, 70% to 90% seen only once; the top ten take about 13%. Sample: peripheral blood. These receptors all stem from a human donor in a cohort sampled during active COVID-19.

The chain has TRBV19 and TRBJ2-5, with 9 bases that match TRBD2. CDR3 length: 14 residues. Germline-derived CDR1 and CDR2 are LNHDA and SQIVND (reference sequence). Trimming removed 10 bases from V and 4 bases from J; junction bases left unmatched: 10. The CDR3 protein is CATLGGGLAETQYF. The DNA of the CDR3 is TGTGCCACCCTAGGGGGGGGACTAGCAGAGACCCAGTACTTC.

V is TRBV19 and J is TRBJ2-1; 10 bases map to TRBD1. Germline CDR1 is LNHDA and CDR2 is SQIVND (reference sequence). This CDR3 spans 15 amino acids. Trimming removed 5 bases from V and 2 bases from J; junction bases left unmatched: 3. The CDR3 DNA follows: TGTGCCAGTAGTGCGACAGGGGGCACCTACAATGAGCAGTTCTTC. This codes for CASSATGGTYNEQFF.

The V and J genes are TRBV27 and TRBJ2-7; 10 bases agree with TRBD2. CDR1 MNHEY and CDR2 SMNVEV come from the germline V gene (reference sequence). CDR3 length: 16 amino acids. V lost 8 bases to trimming and J lost 4 bases; unmatched junction nucleotides: 14. CDR3 sequence reads: CASLKISGGQNYEQYF. For the CDR3, the DNA is TGTGCCAGCCTTAAGATTAGCGGGGGGCAAAATTACGAGCAGTACTTC.